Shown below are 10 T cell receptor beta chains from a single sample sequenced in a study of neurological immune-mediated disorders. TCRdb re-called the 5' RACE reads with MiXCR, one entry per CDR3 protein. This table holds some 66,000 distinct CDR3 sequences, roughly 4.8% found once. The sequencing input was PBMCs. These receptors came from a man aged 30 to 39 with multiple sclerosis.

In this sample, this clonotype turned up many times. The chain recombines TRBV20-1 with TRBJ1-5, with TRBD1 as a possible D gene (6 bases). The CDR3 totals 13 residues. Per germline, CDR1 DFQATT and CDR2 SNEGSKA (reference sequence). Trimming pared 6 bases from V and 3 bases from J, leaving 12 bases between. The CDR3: CSAKGQYNQPQHF. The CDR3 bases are TGCAGTGCCAAAGGACAGTACAATCAGCCCCAGCATTTT.

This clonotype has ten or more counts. DNA for the CDR3: TGTGCCACCAGCGCTGGACAGTTCTATGGCTACACCTTC. Residues: CATSAGQFYGYTF. The chain couples TRBV24-1 to TRBJ1-2, with a weak D call TRBD1 (6 bases). The length of the CDR3 is 13 residues. Germline CDR1 reads KGHDR; CDR2 reads SFDVKD. Trimming took off 7 bases at V and 4 bases at J, with 12 bases between the two ends.

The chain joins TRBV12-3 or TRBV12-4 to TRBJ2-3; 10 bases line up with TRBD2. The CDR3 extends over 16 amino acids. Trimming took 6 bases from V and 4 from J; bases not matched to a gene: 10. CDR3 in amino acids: CASSHLTSGLADTQYF. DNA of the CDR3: TGTGCCAGCAGCCACCTGACTAGCGGGCTTGCAGATACGCAGTATTTT.

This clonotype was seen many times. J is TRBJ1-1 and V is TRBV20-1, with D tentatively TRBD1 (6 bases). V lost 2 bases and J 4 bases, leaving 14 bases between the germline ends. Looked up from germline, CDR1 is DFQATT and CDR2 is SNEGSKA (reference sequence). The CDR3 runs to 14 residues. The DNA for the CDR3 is TGCAGTGCTAGACGTCAGGGGCCGGGCACTGAAGCTTTCTTT. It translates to CSARRQGPGTEAFF.

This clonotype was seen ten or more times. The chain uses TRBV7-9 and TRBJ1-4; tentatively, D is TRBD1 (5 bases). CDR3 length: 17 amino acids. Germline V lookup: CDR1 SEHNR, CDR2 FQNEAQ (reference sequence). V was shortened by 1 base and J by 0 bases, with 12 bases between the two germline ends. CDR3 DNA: TGTGCCAGCAGCTTAGGACCAGCGGGACCAACTAATGAAAAACTGTTTTTT. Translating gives CASSLGPAGPTNEKLFF.

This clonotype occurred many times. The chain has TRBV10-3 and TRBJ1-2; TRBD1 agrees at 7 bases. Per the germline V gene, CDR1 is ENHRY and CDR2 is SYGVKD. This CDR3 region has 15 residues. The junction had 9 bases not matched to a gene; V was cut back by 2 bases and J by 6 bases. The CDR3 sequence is CAISEATGTVNGYTF. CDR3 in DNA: TGTGCCATCAGTGAGGCCACTGGGACAGTCAATGGCTACACCTTC.

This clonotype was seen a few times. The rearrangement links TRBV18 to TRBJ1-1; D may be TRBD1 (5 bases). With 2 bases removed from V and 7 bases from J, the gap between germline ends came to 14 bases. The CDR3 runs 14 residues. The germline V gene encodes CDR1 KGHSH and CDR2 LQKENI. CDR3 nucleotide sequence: TGTGCCAGCTCACCAGTCGAAGTGCAGGGTGAAGCTTTCTTT. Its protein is CASSPVEVQGEAFF.

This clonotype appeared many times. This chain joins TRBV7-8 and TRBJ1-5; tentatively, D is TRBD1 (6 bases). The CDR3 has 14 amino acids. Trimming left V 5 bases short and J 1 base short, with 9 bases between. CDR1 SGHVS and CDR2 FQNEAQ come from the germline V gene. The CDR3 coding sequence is TGTGCCAGCAGCGAAGACAGGAGCAATCAGCCCCAGCATTTT. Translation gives CASSEDRSNQPQHF. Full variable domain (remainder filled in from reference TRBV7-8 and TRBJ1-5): GAGVSQSPRYKVAKRGQDVALRCDPISGHVSLFWYQQALGQGPEFLTYFQNEAQLDKSGLPSDRFFAERPEGSVSTLKIQRTQQEDSAVYLCASSEDRSNQPQHFGDGTRLSIL.

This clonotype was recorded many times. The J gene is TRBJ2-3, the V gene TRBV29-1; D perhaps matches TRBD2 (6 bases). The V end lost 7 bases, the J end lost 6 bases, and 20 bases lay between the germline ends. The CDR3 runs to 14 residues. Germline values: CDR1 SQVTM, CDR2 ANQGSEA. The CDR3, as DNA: TGCAGCGCGGTGCTTAGCGGTGCAGGTGATACGCAGTATTTT. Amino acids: CSAVLSGAGDTQYF.

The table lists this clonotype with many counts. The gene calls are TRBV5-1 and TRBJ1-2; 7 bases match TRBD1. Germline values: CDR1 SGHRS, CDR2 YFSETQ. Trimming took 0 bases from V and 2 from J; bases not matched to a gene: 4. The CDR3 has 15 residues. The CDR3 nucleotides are TGCGCCAGCAGCTTGGGACAGGGAGTAAACTATGGCTACACCTTC. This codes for CASSLGQGVNYGYTF.